This passage covers 26 T cell receptor beta chains from one sample sequenced in a study of CD8 T cells in ankylosing spondylitis (TCRdb year 2017). Findings and caveats that apply to the study as a whole: A TCR beta motif made up of several highly homologous amino acid variants appeared to be characteristic of blood from ankylosing spondylitis patients.

The method was 5' RACE. TCRdb shows the sequencer as Illumina HiSeq 2500. TCRdb passed the public sequencing reads through fastp at Q25 and MiXCR, retaining productive beta sequences. Records with the same CDR3 protein are collapsed into one entry carrying the most frequent genes and DNA. The sample contains 700,000 to 850,000 distinct CDR3 sequences, about 12% of them found a single time. Just over 0.5% of the sample lies in the top ten. Antigens for these TCRs are unknown. Sequencing was done on a sample of blood, either unsorted or a sorted T cell fraction (not recorded which). All receptors derive from a male donor with ankylosing spondylitis.

V usage is TRBV20-1 and J usage is TRBJ1-2; D might be TRBD1 (6 bases). Germline V gene lookup returns CDR1 DFQATT and CDR2 SNEGSKA (reference sequence). The V end lost 6 bases, the J end lost 6 bases, and 20 bases lay between the germline ends. The CDR3 loop spans 14 amino acids. The CDR3 reads CSATPQTGSHGYTF. CDR3 in DNA: TGCAGTGCAACGCCACAAACAGGGTCCCATGGCTACACCTTC.

This clonotype has more than one count but fewer than ten. The genes are TRBV7-2 and TRBJ2-3; 8 positions match TRBD1. CDR1 and CDR2 from the germline V gene are SGHTA and FQGNSA. The CDR3 totals 15 residues. V lost 2 bases to trimming and J lost 6 bases; unmatched junction nucleotides: 7. The CDR3: CASSLTDRVTDTQYF. The CDR3 nucleotides are TGTGCCAGCAGCTTAACGGACAGGGTGACGGATACGCAGTATTTT. Drawing the rest from reference TRBV7-2 and TRBJ2-3, the complete variable domain is GAGVSQSPSNKVTEKGKDVELRCDPISGHTALYWYRQSLGQGLEFLIYFQGNSAPDKSGLPSDRFSAERTGGSVSTLTIQRTQQEDSAVYLCASSLTDRVTDTQYFGPGTRLTVL.

The V gene is TRBV5-8, the J gene TRBJ2-6; D is undetermined. The germline gives CDR1 SGHTS, CDR2 YDEGEE. The CDR3 sequence is 14 residues long. V dropped 3 bases and J dropped 2 bases, with 6 bases sitting between them. CDR3 residues: CASSSPAGANVLTF. The CDR3 DNA sequence: TGTGCCAGCAGCTCCCCAGCTGGGGCCAACGTCCTGACTTTC.

This chain joins TRBV12-5 and TRBJ2-7; D remains ambiguous. This CDR3 is built from 13 residues. The V end was cut by 0 bases, the J end by 4 bases, with 7 bases between. Germline lookup yields CDR1 LGHNT and CDR2 FRNRAP. CDR3 DNA: TGTGCTAGTGGTTTGGTAGTGCCGTACGAGCAGTACTTC. Translated, it gives CASGLVVPYEQYF.

The chain combines TRBV27 with TRBJ2-5; D possibly corresponds to TRBD2 (7 bases). This CDR3 comprises 15 residues. V lost 0 bases to trimming and J lost 5 bases, with 13 bases between them. The germline CDR1 and CDR2 sequences are MNHEY and SMNVEV (reference sequence). The CDR3 coding sequence is TGTGCCAGCAGTTTATCCGGGGGGCCCCGGGAGACCCAGTACTTC. Residues: CASSLSGGPRETQYF.

This clonotype appeared a few times. The chain couples TRBV28 to TRBJ1-2; D is possibly TRBD1 (5 bases). CDR3 length: 13 residues. Trimming pared 8 bases from V and 3 bases from J, leaving 13 bases between. Germline CDR1 and CDR2: MDHEN and SYDVKM. The CDR3 nucleotides read TGTGCCAGCTCCATTGGGGCGGACTATGGCTACACCTTC. As protein: CASSIGADYGYTF.

CDR3 sequence: CASSLAIRAAEQFF. CDR3 nucleotides: TGTGCCAGCAGCTTAGCTATACGGGCTGCTGAGCAGTTCTTC. This chain uses TRBV7-2 with TRBJ2-1, with D hard to call. From germline, CDR1 is SGHTA and CDR2 FQGNSA. This CDR3 spans 14 amino acids. Trimming left V 0 bases short and J 9 bases short, with 12 bases between.

CDR3 DNA: TGTGCCAGCAGCCACACCGGGACAGCCACGGGTACGCAGTATTTT. Translation gives CASSHTGTATGTQYF. V gene TRBV4-2 combines with J gene TRBJ2-3; 7 bases map to TRBD1. Trimming removed 3 bases from V and 8 bases from J; junction bases left unmatched: 11. From germline, CDR1 is LGHNA and CDR2 YNFKEQ. The CDR3 contains 15 residues.

This clonotype was counted between two and nine times. The J gene is TRBJ1-4, the V gene TRBV29-1; no definite D call. Germline CDR1 reads SQVTM; CDR2 reads ANQGSEA. This CDR3 contains 17 residues. Trimming cost V 1 base and J 0 bases, with 15 bases left between them. The CDR3 sequence is CSVEAGTVKATNEKLFF. Here the CDR3 DNA reads TGCAGCGTTGAAGCCGGAACGGTAAAGGCAACTAATGAAAAACTGTTTTTT.

V and J are TRBV20-1 and TRBJ1-2; 11 bases agree with TRBD1. Germline V gene data show CDR1 as DFQATT and CDR2 as SNEGSKA (reference sequence). The junction had 18 bases not matched to a gene; V was cut back by 1 base and J by 2 bases. The CDR3 runs 20 residues. The CDR3 DNA reads as TGCAGTGCTAGAGGCTCCTCCTTGAGGGACAGGGGGTCGAAGAACTATGGCTACACCTTC. Translating gives CSARGSSLRDRGSKNYGYTF.

This clonotype was observed a handful of times. The chain uses TRBV7-9 and TRBJ1-1; D not resolved. V was shortened by 6 bases and J by 2 bases, with 10 bases between the two germline ends. The CDR3 covers 13 residues. Germline V gives CDR1 SEHNR, CDR2 FQNEAQ (reference sequence). The CDR3 here is CASRTLANTEAFF. The DNA for the CDR3 is TGTGCCAGCAGGACCCTTGCCAACACTGAAGCTTTCTTT.

This clonotype was counted ten times or more. The chain employs TRBV29-1 and TRBJ2-1; 11 bases map to TRBD2. CDR3 length equals 13 residues. J was trimmed by 3 bases and V by 6 bases; bases with no gene match: 1. CDR1 and CDR2 (germline): SQVTM, ANQGSEA. CDR3 bases: TGCAGCGTGGGGACTAGCGGCTACAATGAGCAGTTCTTC. Amino acid sequence: CSVGTSGYNEQFF.

The chain couples TRBV20-1 to TRBJ1-1; tentatively, D is TRBD1 (5 bases). V dropped 6 bases and J dropped 6 bases, with 11 bases sitting between them. The CDR3 sequence is 11 residues long. The germline CDR1 and CDR2 sequences are DFQATT and SNEGSKA (reference sequence). This CDR3 reads CSAPKGPEAFF. The DNA for the CDR3 is TGCAGTGCCCCAAAGGGGCCTGAAGCTTTCTTT.

The chain employs TRBV12-3 or TRBV12-4 and TRBJ1-1; tentative D call: TRBD1 (5 bases). Trimming took off 4 bases at V and 4 bases at J, with 22 bases between the two ends. This CDR3 has 17 amino acids. The CDR3 loop is CASSSFRDSRSGTEAFF. The DNA for the CDR3 is TGTGCCAGCAGTTCCTTCCGGGACTCTAGGTCGGGCACTGAAGCTTTCTTT.

This chain uses TRBV18 with TRBJ2-3; D gene uncertain. Germline values: CDR1 KGHSH, CDR2 LQKENI. Trimming took 2 bases from V and 6 from J, leaving 12 bases between them. CDR3 size: 14 residues. In DNA form, the CDR3 reads TGTGCCAGCTCACCAGGGAACCCGTGGGATACGCAGTATTTT. This gives the protein CASSPGNPWDTQYF.

The rearrangement joins TRBV20-1 to TRBJ1-2, with D maybe TRBD1 (5 bases). Trimming cost V 0 bases and J 5 bases, with 16 bases left between them. This CDR3 is 15 amino acids long. Germline assignment: CDR1 DFQATT and CDR2 SNEGSKA (reference sequence). The CDR3 DNA sequence: TGCAGTGCTAGAGATTACGGGGGGACGGGGTATGGCTACACCTTC. Translation: CSARDYGGTGYGYTF.

This clonotype was counted ten times or more. The chain employs TRBV5-1 and TRBJ1-2; possible D gene TRBD1, 5 bases. CDR1 and CDR2 from the germline V gene are SGHRS and YFSETQ. The CDR3 has 14 residues. Trimming removed 4 bases from V and 7 bases from J, with 17 bases in between. In DNA form, the CDR3 reads TGCGCCAGCAGCGGGACGGGCGCCTTACTTGGCTACACCTTC. Its translation: CASSGTGALLGYTF. The full variable domain, its missing parts supplied by reference TRBV5-1 and TRBJ1-2, is KAGVTQTPRYLIKTRGQQVTLSCSPISGHRSVSWYQQTPGQGLQFLFEYFSETQRNKGNFPGRFSGRQFSNSRSEMNVSTLELGDSALYLCASSGTGALLGYTFGSGTRLTVV.

This sequence joins TRBV20-1 and TRBJ1-2, with D uncertain. Germline V lookup: CDR1 DFQATT, CDR2 SNEGSKA (reference sequence). This CDR3 has 14 residues. Trimming stripped 4 bases from V and 4 bases from J, with 16 bases between. The DNA of the CDR3 is TGCAGTGCTAAGGACCGCGTGCTTGGCTATGGCTACACCTTC. As protein: CSAKDRVLGYGYTF.

This clonotype was observed at least ten times. The V gene is TRBV20-1, the J gene TRBJ2-1; tentative D call: TRBD1 (6 bases). CDR3 length: 17 residues. Trimming cost V 5 bases and J 1 base, with 21 bases left between them. Germline lookup yields CDR1 DFQATT and CDR2 SNEGSKA (reference sequence). The CDR3 DNA is TGCAGTGCTCCGATCCCTACAGGGCGCTCTTCCTACAATGAGCAGTTCTTC. Its protein is CSAPIPTGRSSYNEQFF.

This clonotype was counted a few times. A read error may account for a junction end that differs from germline. This chain uses TRBV11-2 with TRBJ2-1; possibly TRBD2 for D (5 bases). The CDR3 loop spans 12 amino acids. CDR1 SGHAT and CDR2 FQNNGV come from the germline V gene. In DNA, the CDR3 is TGTGCCAGCAGTTTAGGGAGCTTGGAGCAGTTCTTC. As protein: CASSLGSLEQFF.

This clonotype showed up just a few times. The genes are TRBV10-3 and TRBJ1-2; 11 positions agree with TRBD1. The ends lost 6 bases at V and 5 bases at J; junction bases unmatched: 8. Germline loops: CDR1 ENHRY, CDR2 SYGVKD. The CDR3 spans 15 residues. CDR3 in amino acids: CAIRARGQGDYGYTF. CDR3 in DNA: TGTGCCATCAGGGCCCGGGGACAGGGGGATTATGGCTACACCTTC.

In its sample, this clonotype was seen many times. This chain uses TRBV5-1 with TRBJ1-1; 10 positions agree with TRBD1. Unmatched junction bases numbered 3, after V lost 4 bases and J lost 3 bases. Germline CDR1 is SGHRS and CDR2 is YFSETQ. This CDR3 has 14 amino acids. The CDR3 spells CASSPDRGDTEAFF. CDR3 in DNA: TGCGCCAGCAGCCCGGACAGGGGGGACACTGAAGCTTTCTTT.

The genes are TRBV7-3 and TRBJ2-2, with 10 bases lining up with TRBD2. This CDR3 is built from 16 residues. The junction had 10 bases not matched to a gene; V was cut back by 5 bases and J by 7 bases. Germline V lookup: CDR1 SGHTA, CDR2 FQGTGA. CDR3 sequence reads: CASSPQRGGLNGELFF. In DNA form, the CDR3 reads TGTGCCAGCAGCCCCCAGCGGGGGGGCTTGAACGGGGAGCTGTTTTTT.

The chain joins TRBV20-1 to TRBJ2-1, with 7 bases fitting TRBD1. V lost 5 bases and J lost 8; bases outside the gene matches: 24. The CDR3 consists of 18 residues. CDR1 is DFQATT, CDR2 SNEGSKA, per germline (reference sequence). CDR3 sequence reads: CSAAGTVDRFWDLDEQFF. The CDR3 DNA is TGCAGTGCTGCCGGGACAGTGGACCGTTTTTGGGATTTGGATGAGCAGTTCTTC.

The gene calls are TRBV6-5 and TRBJ2-1; 15 bases line up with TRBD2. The ends lost 2 bases at V and 7 bases at J; junction bases unmatched: 12. Germline CDR1 and CDR2: MNHEY and SVGAGI. CDR3 length: 19 residues. CDR3 sequence reads: CASSYTGQGGTSGGNEQFF. Here the CDR3 DNA reads TGTGCCAGCAGTTACACTGGACAGGGAGGGACTAGCGGGGGGAATGAGCAGTTCTTC.

About this clonotype: This may come from a read error, since a much larger clone is one base off. The CDR3 end shows no conserved phenylalanine or tryptophan, and so a read error is likely. The rearrangement uses TRBV20-1 and TRBJ2-2; the match to TRBD2 covers 9 bases. CDR3 length: 15 residues. Germline values: CDR1 DFQATT, CDR2 SNEGSKA (reference sequence). With 4 bases clipped from V and 2 bases from J, the junction kept 5 bases outside the gene matches. The CDR3 here is CSATTSGPNTGELFL. The DNA of the CDR3 is TGCAGTGCTACAACTAGCGGGCCTAACACCGGGGAGCTGTTTCTT.